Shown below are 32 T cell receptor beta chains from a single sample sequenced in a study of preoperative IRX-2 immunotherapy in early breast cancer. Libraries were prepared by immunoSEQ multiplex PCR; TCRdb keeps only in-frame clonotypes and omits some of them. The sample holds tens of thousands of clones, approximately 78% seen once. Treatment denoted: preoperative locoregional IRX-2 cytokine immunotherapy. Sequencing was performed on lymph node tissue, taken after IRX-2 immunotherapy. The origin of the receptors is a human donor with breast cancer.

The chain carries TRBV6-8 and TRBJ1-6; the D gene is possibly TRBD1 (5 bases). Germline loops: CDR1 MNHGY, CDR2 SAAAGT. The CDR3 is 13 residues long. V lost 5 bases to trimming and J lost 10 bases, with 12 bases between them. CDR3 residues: CASSEFGGSPLHF. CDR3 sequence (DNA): TGTGCCAGCAGTGAGTTTGGGGGATCACCCCTCCACTTT.

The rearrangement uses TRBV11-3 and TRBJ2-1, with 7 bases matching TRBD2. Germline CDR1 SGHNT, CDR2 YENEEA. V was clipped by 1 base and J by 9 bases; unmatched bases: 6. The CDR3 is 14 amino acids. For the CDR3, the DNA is TGTGCCAGCAGCTTAGTGGGGGGGTACGGTGAGCAGTTCTTC. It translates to CASSLVGGYGEQFF. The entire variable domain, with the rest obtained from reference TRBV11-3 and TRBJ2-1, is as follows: EAGVVQSPRYKIIEKKQPVAFWCNPISGHNTLYWYLQNLGQGPELLIRYENEEAVDDSQLPKDRFSAERLKGVDSTLKIQPAELGDSAVYLCASSLVGGYGEQFFGPGTRLTVL.

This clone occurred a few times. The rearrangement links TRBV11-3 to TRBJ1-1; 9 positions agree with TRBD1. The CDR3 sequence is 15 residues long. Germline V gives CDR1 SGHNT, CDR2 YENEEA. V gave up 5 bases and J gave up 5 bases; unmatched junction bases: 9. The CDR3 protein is CASSPWDRVYTEAFF. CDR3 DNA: TGTGCCAGCAGCCCGTGGGACAGGGTATATACTGAAGCTTTCTTT.

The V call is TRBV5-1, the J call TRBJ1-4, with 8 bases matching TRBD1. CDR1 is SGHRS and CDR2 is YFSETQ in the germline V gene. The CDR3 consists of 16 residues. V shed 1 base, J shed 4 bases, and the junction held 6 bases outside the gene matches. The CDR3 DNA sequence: TGCGCCAGCAGCTTGTGGGCAGGGGGCGGTAATGAAAAACTGTTTTTT. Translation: CASSLWAGGGNEKLFF.

The CDR3: CASSQGSQHYGYTF. As DNA, the CDR3 is TGTGCCAGTAGTCAAGGCTCCCAGCACTATGGCTACACCTTC. The chain recombines TRBV19 with TRBJ1-2; the D is unclear. The V end was cut by 5 bases, the J end by 3 bases, with 13 bases between. The CDR3 length is 14 residues. The germline V gene encodes CDR1 LNHDA and CDR2 SQIVND (reference sequence).

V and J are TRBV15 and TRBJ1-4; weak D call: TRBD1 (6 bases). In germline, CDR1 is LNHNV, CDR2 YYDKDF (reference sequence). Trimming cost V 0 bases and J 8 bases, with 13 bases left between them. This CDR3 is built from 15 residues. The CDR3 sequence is CATSRDKQGWEKLFF. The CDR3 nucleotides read TGTGCCACCAGCAGAGATAAACAGGGTTGGGAAAAACTGTTTTTT. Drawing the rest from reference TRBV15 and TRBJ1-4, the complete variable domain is DAMVIQNPRYQVTQFGKPVTLSCSQTLNHNVMYWYQQKSSQAPKLLFHYYDKDFNNEADTPDNFQSRRPNTSFCFLDIRSPGLGDTAMYLCATSRDKQGWEKLFFGSGTQLSVL.

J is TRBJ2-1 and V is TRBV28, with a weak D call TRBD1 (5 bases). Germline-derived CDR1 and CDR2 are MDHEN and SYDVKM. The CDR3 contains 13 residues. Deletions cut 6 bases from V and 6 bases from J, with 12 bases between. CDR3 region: CASRENRFNEQFF. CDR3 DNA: TGTGCCAGCAGAGAGAACAGGTTCAATGAGCAGTTCTTC.

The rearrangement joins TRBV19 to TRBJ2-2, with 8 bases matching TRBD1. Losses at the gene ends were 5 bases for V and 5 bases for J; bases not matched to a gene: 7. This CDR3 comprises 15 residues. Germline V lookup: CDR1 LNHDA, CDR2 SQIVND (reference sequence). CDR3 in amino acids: CASSSHRGRTGELFF. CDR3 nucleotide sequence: TGTGCCAGTAGTTCACACAGGGGGAGGACCGGGGAGCTGTTTTTT.

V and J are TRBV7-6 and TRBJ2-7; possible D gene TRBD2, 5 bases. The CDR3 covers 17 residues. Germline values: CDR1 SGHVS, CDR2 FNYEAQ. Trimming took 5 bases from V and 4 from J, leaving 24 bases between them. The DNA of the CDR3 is TGTGCCAGCAGCAAAGGGCCATCCGGACTCGGGTTATACGAGCAGTACTTC. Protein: CASSKGPSGLGLYEQYF.

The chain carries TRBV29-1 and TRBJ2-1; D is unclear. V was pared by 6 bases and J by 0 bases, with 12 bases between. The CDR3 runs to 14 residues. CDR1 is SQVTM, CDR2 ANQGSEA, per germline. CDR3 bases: TGCAGCGTGGGTGGAAGGAGCTCCTACAATGAGCAGTTCTTC. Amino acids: CSVGGRSSYNEQFF.

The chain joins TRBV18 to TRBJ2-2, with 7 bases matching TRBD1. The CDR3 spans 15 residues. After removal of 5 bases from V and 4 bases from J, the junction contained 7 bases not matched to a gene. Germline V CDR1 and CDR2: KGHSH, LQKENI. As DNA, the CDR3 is TGTGCCAGCTCATCGATGACAGGGAGCACCGGGGAGCTGTTTTTT. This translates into CASSSMTGSTGELFF.

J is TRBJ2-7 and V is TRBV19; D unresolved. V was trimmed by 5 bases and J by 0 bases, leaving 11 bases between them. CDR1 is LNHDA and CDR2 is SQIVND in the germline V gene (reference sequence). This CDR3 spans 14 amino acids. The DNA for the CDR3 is TGTGCCAGTAGTCCAACCGGTTCCTCCTACGAGCAGTACGTC. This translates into CASSPTGSSYEQYV.

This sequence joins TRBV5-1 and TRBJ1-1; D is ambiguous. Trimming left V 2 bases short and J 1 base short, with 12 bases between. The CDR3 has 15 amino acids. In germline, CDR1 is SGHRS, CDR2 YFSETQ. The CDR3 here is CASSLRAGGNTEAFF. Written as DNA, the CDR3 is TGCGCCAGCAGCTTAAGGGCCGGAGGGAACACTGAAGCTTTCTTT.

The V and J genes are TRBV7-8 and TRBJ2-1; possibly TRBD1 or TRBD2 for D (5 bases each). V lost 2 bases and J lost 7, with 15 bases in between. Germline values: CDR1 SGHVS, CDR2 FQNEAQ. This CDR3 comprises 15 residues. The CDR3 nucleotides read TGTGCCAGCAGCTTATCGGGACGTAGTGCGAATGAGCAGTTCTTC. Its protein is CASSLSGRSANEQFF.

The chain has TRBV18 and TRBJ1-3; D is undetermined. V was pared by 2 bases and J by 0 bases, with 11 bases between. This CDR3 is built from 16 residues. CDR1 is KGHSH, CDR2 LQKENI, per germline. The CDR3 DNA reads TGTGCCAGCTCACCAGCGATGGGCCTCTCTGGAAACACCATATATTTT. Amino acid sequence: CASSPAMGLSGNTIYF.

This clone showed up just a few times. This CDR3 is CASSPSGSETYEQYV. CDR3 sequence (DNA): TGTGCCAGCAGCCCATCGGGGTCGGAGACCTACGAGCAGTACGTC. V gene TRBV6-8 combines with J gene TRBJ2-7, with D perhaps TRBD2 (5 bases). Trimming shortened V by 6 bases and J by 2 bases, and 17 bases separated the two germline ends. The CDR3 has 15 amino acids. Germline CDR1 MNHGY, CDR2 SAAAGT.

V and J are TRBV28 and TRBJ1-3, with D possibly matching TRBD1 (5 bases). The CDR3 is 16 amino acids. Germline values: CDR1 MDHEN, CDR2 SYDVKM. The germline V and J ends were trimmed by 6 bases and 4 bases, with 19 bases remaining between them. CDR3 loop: CASSTMRGMGGNTIYF. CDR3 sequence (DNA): TGTGCCAGCAGCACAATGAGGGGAATGGGGGGAAACACCATATATTTT.

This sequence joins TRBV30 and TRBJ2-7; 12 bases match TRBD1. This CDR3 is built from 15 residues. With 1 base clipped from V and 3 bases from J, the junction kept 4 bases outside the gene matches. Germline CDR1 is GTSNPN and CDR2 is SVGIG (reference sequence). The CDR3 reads CAWSGRDRGLYEQYF. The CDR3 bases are TGTGCCTGGAGTGGCCGGGACAGGGGGCTCTACGAGCAGTACTTC.

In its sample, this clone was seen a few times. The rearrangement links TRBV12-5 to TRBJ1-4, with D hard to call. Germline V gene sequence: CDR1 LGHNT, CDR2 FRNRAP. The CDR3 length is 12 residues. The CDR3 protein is CASERGNEKLFF. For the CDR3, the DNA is TGTGCCAGCGAGCGCGGAAATGAAAAACTGTTTTTT.

The DNA for the CDR3 is TGTGCCAGTAGTTTGGGGGCGGACAAAAAGGCCCTCCACTTT. Translated, it gives CASSLGADKKALHF. The chain is built from TRBV19 and TRBJ1-6; tentative D call: TRBD1 (6 bases). Trimming cost V 5 bases and J 14 bases, with 19 bases left between them. Germline lookup yields CDR1 LNHDA and CDR2 SQIVND (reference sequence). This CDR3 is 14 amino acids long.

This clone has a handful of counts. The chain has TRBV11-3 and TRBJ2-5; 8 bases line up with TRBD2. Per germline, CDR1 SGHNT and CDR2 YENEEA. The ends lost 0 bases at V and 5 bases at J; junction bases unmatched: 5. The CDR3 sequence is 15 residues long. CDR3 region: CASSLERGGRETQYF. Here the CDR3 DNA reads TGTGCCAGCAGCTTAGAACGGGGGGGCCGCGAGACCCAGTACTTC.

The CDR3: CASTLRGLAGPNQETQYF. The CDR3 coding sequence is TGTGCCAGCACCCTGAGAGGGCTAGCGGGGCCTAATCAAGAGACCCAGTACTTC. The chain is built from TRBV6-8 and TRBJ2-5; 9 bases are a match to TRBD2. CDR1 and CDR2 from the germline V gene are MNHGY and SAAAGT. With 7 bases clipped from V and 2 bases from J, the junction kept 17 bases outside the gene matches. The CDR3 covers 18 residues.

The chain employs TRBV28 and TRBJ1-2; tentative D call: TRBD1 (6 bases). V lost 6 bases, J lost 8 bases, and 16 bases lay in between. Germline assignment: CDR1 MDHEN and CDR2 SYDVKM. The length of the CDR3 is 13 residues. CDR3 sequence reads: CASSVTGTRGYTF. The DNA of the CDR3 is TGTGCCAGCAGCGTCACAGGGACCCGGGGCTACACCTTC.

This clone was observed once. CDR3 region: CASGAGSYNEQFF. The CDR3 DNA reads TGTGCCAGCGGGGCGGGGTCCTACAATGAGCAGTTCTTC. V gene TRBV6-8 combines with J gene TRBJ2-1, with D tentatively TRBD2 (6 bases). The V end lost 8 bases, the J end lost 1 base, and 9 bases lay between the germline ends. Germline CDR1 and CDR2: MNHGY and SAAAGT. The CDR3 covers 13 residues.

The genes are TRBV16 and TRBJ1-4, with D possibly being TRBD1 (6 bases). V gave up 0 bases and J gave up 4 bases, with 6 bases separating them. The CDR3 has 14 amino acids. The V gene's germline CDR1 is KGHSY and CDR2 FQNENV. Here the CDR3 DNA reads TGTGCCAGCAGCCAATCGGGACATAATGAAAAACTGTTTTTT. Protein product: CASSQSGHNEKLFF.

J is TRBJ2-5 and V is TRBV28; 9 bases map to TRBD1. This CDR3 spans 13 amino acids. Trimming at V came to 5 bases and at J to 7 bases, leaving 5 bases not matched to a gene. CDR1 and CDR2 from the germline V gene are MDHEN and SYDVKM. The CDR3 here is CASSPTDRGTQYF. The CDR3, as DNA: TGTGCCAGCAGTCCCACGGACAGGGGGACCCAGTACTTC.

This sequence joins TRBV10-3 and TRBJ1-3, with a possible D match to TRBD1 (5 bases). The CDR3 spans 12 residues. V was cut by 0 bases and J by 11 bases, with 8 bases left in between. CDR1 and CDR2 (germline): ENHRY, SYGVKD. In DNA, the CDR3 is TGTGCCATCAGTGAGTCGAGGGGCGCCATATATTTT. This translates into CAISESRGAIYF.

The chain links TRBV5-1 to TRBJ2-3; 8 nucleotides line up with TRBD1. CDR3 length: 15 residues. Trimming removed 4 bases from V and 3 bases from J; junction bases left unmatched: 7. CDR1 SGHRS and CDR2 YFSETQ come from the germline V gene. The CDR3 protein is CASSLDRVRTDTQYF. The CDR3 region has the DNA TGCGCCAGCAGCCTGGACAGGGTAAGGACAGATACGCAGTATTTT. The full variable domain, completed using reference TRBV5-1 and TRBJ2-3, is KAGVTQTPRYLIKTRGQQVTLSCSPISGHRSVSWYQQTPGQGLQFLFEYFSETQRNKGNFPGRFSGRQFSNSRSEMNVSTLELGDSALYLCASSLDRVRTDTQYFGPGTRLTVL.

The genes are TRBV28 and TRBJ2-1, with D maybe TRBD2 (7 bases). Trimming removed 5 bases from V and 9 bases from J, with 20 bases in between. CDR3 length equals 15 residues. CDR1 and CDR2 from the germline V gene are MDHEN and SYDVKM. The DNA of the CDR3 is TGTGCCAGCAGTCTAGTGGGGGGGCCCCTAGGTGAGCAGTTCTTC. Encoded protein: CASSLVGGPLGEQFF.

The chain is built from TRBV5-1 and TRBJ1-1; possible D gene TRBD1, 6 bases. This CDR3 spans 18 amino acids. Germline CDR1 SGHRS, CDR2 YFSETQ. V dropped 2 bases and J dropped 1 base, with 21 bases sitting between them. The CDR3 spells CASSFYHGGIPSNTEAFF. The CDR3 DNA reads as TGCGCCAGCAGCTTTTATCACGGGGGCATTCCGTCGAACACTGAAGCTTTCTTT.

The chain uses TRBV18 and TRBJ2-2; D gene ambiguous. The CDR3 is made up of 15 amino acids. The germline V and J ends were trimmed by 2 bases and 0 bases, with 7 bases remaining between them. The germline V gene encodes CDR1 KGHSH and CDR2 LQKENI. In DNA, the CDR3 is TGTGCCAGCTCACCAGGGGTTTCGAACACCGGGGAGCTGTTTTTT. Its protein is CASSPGVSNTGELFF.

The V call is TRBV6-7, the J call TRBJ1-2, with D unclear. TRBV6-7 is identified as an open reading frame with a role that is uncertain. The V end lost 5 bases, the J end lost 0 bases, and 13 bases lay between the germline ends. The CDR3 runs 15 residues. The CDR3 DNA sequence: TGTGCCAGCAGTGAAGGGTCGGCAACTAACTATGGCTACACCTTC. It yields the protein CASSEGSATNYGYTF.